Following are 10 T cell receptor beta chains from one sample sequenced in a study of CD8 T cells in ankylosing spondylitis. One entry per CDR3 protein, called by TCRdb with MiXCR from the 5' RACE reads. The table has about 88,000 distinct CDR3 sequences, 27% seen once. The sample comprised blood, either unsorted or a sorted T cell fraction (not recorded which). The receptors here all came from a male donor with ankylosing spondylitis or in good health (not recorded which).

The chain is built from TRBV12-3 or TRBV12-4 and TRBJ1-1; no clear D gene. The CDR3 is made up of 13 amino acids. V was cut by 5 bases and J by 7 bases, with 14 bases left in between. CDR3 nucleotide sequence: TGTGCCAGCAGTCTCGACCGGAGATTTGAAGCTTTCTTT. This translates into CASSLDRRFEAFF.

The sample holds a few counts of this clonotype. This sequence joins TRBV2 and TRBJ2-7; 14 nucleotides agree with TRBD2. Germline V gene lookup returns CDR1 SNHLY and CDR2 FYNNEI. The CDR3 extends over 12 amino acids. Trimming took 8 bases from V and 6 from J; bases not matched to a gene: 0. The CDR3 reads CASGLAGGEQYF. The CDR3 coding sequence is TGTGCCAGCGGACTAGCGGGAGGCGAGCAGTACTTC. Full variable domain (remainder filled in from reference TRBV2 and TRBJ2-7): EPEVTQTPSHQVTQMGQEVILRCVPISNHLYFYWYRQILGQKVEFLVSFYNNEISEKSEIFDDQFSVERPDGSNFTLKIRSTKLEDSAMYFCASGLAGGEQYFGPGTRLTVT.

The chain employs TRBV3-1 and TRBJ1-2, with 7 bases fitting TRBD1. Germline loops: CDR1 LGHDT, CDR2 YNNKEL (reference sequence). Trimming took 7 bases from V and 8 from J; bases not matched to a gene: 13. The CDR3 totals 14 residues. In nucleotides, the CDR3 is TGTGCCAGCACCGACCAGGGGGATGGGGGCGGCTACACCTTC. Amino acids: CASTDQGDGGGYTF.

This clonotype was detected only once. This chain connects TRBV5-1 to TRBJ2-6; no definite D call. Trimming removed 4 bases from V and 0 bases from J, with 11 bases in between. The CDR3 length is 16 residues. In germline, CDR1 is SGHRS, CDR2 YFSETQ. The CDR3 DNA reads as TGCGCCAGCAGCAGCCTTCGAGACTCTGGGGCCAACGTCCTGACTTTC. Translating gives CASSSLRDSGANVLTF.

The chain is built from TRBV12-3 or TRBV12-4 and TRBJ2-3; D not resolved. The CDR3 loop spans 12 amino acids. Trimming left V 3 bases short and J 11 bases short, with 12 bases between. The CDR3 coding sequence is TGTGCCAGCAGTTTGGGCACTCGGATGCAGTATTTT. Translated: CASSLGTRMQYF.

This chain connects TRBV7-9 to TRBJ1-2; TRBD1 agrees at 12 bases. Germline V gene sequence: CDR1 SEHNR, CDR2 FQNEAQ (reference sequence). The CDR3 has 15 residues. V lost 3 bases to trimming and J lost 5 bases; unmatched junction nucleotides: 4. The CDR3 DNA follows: TGTGCCAGCAGCTTTCCGGGACAGGGGGCGTATGGCTACACCTTC. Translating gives CASSFPGQGAYGYTF.

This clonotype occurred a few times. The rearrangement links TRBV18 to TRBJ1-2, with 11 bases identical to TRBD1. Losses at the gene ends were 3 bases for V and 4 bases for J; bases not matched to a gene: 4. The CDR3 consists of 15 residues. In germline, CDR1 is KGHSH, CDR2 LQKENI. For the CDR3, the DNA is TGTGCCAGCTCACCTGGGACAGGGGGAGTCTATGGCTACACCTTC. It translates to CASSPGTGGVYGYTF.

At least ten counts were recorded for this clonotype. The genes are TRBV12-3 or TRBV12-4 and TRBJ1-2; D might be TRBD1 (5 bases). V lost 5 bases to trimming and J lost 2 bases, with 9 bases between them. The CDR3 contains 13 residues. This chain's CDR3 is CASSAQENYGYTF. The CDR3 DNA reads TGTGCCAGCAGTGCACAGGAAAACTATGGCTACACCTTC.

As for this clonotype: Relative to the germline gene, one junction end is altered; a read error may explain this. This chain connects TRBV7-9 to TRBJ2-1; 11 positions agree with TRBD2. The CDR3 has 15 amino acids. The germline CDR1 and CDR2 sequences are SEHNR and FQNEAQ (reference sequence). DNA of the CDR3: TGTGCCACCAGCTCTAGCGGGAGGAACTACAATGAGCAGTTCTTC. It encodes CATSSSGRNYNEQFF.

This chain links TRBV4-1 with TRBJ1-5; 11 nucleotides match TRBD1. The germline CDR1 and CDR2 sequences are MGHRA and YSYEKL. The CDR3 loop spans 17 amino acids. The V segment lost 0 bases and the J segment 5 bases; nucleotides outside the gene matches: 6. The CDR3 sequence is CASSQDYGTGGDQPQHF. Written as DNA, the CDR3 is TGCGCCAGCAGCCAAGATTATGGGACAGGGGGGGATCAGCCCCAGCATTTT.